This T cell receptor beta chain derives from a study of blood T cell repertoires in COVID-19. Across the study: COVID-19 samples from acute and convalescent phases originated in the United States, Italy and Spain. From T cells, B-cell-depleted T cells, or PBMCs came the material, which was cDNA or gDNA.

In the source study's methods: From reference gene primer amplification, estimates of nucleated cell counts were derived. Measured with immunoSEQ multiplex PCR; TCRdb has only the in-frame clones, and not every one. V, J and clone size are those of that table, while D and trimming were read from the DNA. The sample carries a few hundred thousand clones, less than 85% recorded once. The sequencing sample was made of peripheral blood. The source is a woman aged 18 to 35 with acute or convalescent COVID-19.

The CDR3 DNA follows: TGCGCCAGCAGCTCCATAGACATGCTGAGTGGCTACACCTTC. It yields the protein CASSSIDMLSGYTF. The chain uses TRBV5-1 and TRBJ1-2; D remains ambiguous. Trimming removed 3 bases from V and 7 bases from J, with 16 bases in between. The CDR3 runs to 14 residues. Germline-derived CDR1 and CDR2 are SGHRS and YFSETQ.